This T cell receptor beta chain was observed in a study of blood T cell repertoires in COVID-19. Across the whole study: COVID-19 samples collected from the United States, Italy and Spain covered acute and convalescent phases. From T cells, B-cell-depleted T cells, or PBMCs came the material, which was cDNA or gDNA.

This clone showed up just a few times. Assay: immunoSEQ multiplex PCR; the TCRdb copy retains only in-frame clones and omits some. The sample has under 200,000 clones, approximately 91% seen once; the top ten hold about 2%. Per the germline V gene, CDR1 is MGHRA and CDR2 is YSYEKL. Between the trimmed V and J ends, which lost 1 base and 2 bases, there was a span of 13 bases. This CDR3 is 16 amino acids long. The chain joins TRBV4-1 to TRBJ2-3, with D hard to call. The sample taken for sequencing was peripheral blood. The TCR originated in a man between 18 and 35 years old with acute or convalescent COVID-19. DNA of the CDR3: TGCGCCAGCAGCCAAGTTAATCTAGTATCCACAGATACGCAGTATTTT. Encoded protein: CASSQVNLVSTDTQYF.